Listed below are T cell receptor beta chains from one sample, sequenced in a study of shared clonotypes between healthy human individuals. Profiled with immunoSEQ multiplex PCR; TCRdb holds only in-frame clones, not every one. Here the sample spans 450,000 to 500,000 clones, approximately 81% being singletons. Sequencing was performed on PBMCs. The receptors were sampled from a woman aged 40 to 50 in good health. Some clones in this sample may be carry-over from other donors' samples. The CDR3 runs from the conserved cysteine through the conserved F or W.

TRBJ2-3,TRBV5-1,CASSFGPSTSGSSDTQYF
TRBJ2-7,TRBV7-8,CASSSGTGEIEQYF
TRBJ2-3,TRBV7-3,CASSPIAGTDTQYF
TRBJ2-3,TRBV7-2,CASSPRLSTDTQYF
TRBJ2-7,TRBV5-8,CASSLGRASDEQYF
TRBJ2-7,TRBV27,CASSLLLRGEQYF
TRBJ1-1,TRBV6-6,CASRSGTEAFF
TRBJ2-2,TRBV7-3,CASSATLGTAPTGELFF
TRBJ1-4,TRBV4-1,CASSHPGATNEKLFF
TRBJ1-5,TRBV2,CASSELVGSNQPQHF
TRBJ2-2,TRBV14,CASSPRVAGELFF
TRBJ1-2,TRBV30,CAWSVVLASYGYTF
TRBJ2-5,TRBV27,CASSPFADQETQYF
TRBJ2-5,TRBV15,CATSRDTGGSQYF
TRBJ2-2,TRBV2,CASSEGYPGLRSTGELFF
TRBJ2-1,TRBV4-1,CASSQEWGLAGGEQFF
TRBJ2-3,TRBV7-2,CASSPGTSGWADTQYF
TRBJ2-5,TRBV28,CASSFERPDETQYF
TRBJ2-5,TRBV19,CARSTPGTDETQYF
TRBJ2-7,TRBV2,CASSSSGTGYDEQYF
TRBJ1-2,TRBV19,CASSIGDLYGYTF
TRBJ2-3,TRBV28,CASSLGLAGPTDTQYF
TRBJ2-1,TRBV6-5,CASSSSGSSYNEQFF
TRBJ1-1,TRBV19,CASSMGGARGNTEAFF
TRBJ2-4,TRBV4-3,CASSQDTGDPNIQYF
TRBJ1-5,TRBV10-2,CASSGEGRMDGNQPQHF
TRBJ1-5,TRBV27,CASSPSPGTSNQPQHF
TRBJ2-1,TRBV4-2,CASSPRGVAEYNEQFF
TRBJ1-1,TRBV15,CATSYSLNTEAFF
TRBJ2-2,TRBV4-3,CASSQDGDYTGELFF
TRBJ2-7,TRBV9,CASSVYRGPDGEQYF
TRBJ1-2,TRBV19,CASSIIGGYYGYTF
TRBJ2-2,TRBV5-1,CASSTDGYTGELFF
TRBJ1-4,TRBV5-1,CASSLGQSGEKLFF
TRBJ2-1,TRBV6-5,CASRRTSGGEQFF
TRBJ1-1,TRBV2,CASSGQGLPNTEAFF
TRBJ2-6,TRBV28,CASSPLRRANVLTF
TRBJ2-7,TRBV2,CASYEQYF
TRBJ2-7,TRBV20-1,CSARGRLRWYF
TRBJ2-7,TRBV2,CASSGTYGTSGSKYEQYF
TRBJ2-3,TRBV14,CASSQARGIRTDTQYF
TRBJ2-3,TRBV5-1,CASSLGTTKPSTDTQYF